The 31 T cell receptor beta chains listed next were all sequenced from one sample in a study of a mutant IDH1 vaccine in newly diagnosed glioma (dated by TCRdb to the early 2020s). Read against the paper, the sample's time point label means: week 47, end of study. Each vaccine dose was 300 ug of a 20-mer mutant IDH1 peptide in Montanide, given subcutaneously with topical imiquimod. Libraries were constructed by the immunoSEQ multiplex PCR assay. This immuneACCESS table, as held by TCRdb, lists in-frame sequences with V and J called but not all clones. Of the missing ones, under half trace to an unresolved V gene in checked studies; the others have no known cause. This sample is represented by around 53,000 clones; roughly 80% of them were singletons. Clones ranked in the top ten supply roughly 4.3% of the sample. No antigens are known for them. The sequencing used PBMCs, collected from a glioma patient whose treatment included an IDH1 peptide vaccine. These TCRs come from a woman aged 25 to 39 with glioma. Some clones in this sample may be carry-over from other donors' samples.

The rearrangement joins TRBV5-1 to TRBJ1-1; 11 nucleotides line up with TRBD1. The ends lost 2 bases at V and 4 bases at J; junction bases unmatched: 7. This CDR3 has 16 residues. The germline CDR1 and CDR2 sequences are SGHRS and YFSETQ. For the CDR3, the DNA is TGCGCCAGCAGCTTCGGACAGGGGGCTGGGGGCACTGAAGCTTTCTTT. Protein: CASSFGQGAGGTEAFF.

In DNA, the CDR3 is TGTGCCAGCAAGTCCCGGCGTCAGCCTGGAAACACCATATATTTT. Translated, it gives CASKSRRQPGNTIYF. The chain uses TRBV6-5 and TRBJ1-3; D uncertain. The germline V gene has CDR1 MNHEY and CDR2 SVGAGI. Trimming removed 7 bases from V and 2 bases from J, with 15 bases in between. CDR3 length equals 15 residues.

The J gene is TRBJ2-6, the V gene TRBV5-4; D may correspond to TRBD1 or TRBD2 (5 bases each). Trimming removed 9 bases at V and 0 bases at J, with 19 bases between. The CDR3 loop spans 17 amino acids. Germline CDR1 is SGHNT and CDR2 is YYREEE (reference sequence). DNA for the CDR3: TGTGCCACTCCGGGGCCAGTCGGGTACTCTGGGGCCAACGTCCTGACTTTC. Translation: CATPGPVGYSGANVLTF.

The V and J genes are TRBV6-1 and TRBJ1-1; no firm D call. There are 15 residues in the CDR3. Per the germline V gene, CDR1 is MNHNS and CDR2 is SASEGT. The V gene lost 4 bases and the J gene lost 4 bases, with 16 bases spanning the gap. The CDR3 is CASSVGSWGGTEAFF. CDR3 DNA sequence: TGTGCCAGCAGTGTGGGATCATGGGGAGGCACTGAAGCTTTCTTT.

The chain recombines TRBV27 with TRBJ2-1; 9 nucleotides line up with TRBD2. Germline CDR1 MNHEY, CDR2 SMNVEV (reference sequence). With 6 bases clipped from V and 9 bases from J, the junction kept 15 bases outside the gene matches. The CDR3 covers 16 residues. The CDR3 reads CASSPQREVTVGEQFF. The CDR3 coding sequence is TGTGCCAGCAGCCCACAGCGGGAGGTGACGGTGGGTGAGCAGTTCTTC.

The chain carries TRBV19 and TRBJ1-5, with D tentatively TRBD1 (6 bases). CDR1 LNHDA and CDR2 SQIVND come from the germline V gene (reference sequence). This CDR3 region has 16 residues. V lost 1 base and J 5 bases, leaving 15 bases between the germline ends. This CDR3 reads CASSIVATRGHQPQHF. Here the CDR3 DNA reads TGTGCCAGTAGTATAGTGGCCACCAGGGGACATCAGCCCCAGCATTTT.

This chain uses TRBV6-5 with TRBJ2-5; a possible D gene is TRBD2 (5 bases). The CDR3 covers 13 residues. CDR1 MNHEY and CDR2 SVGAGI come from the germline V gene. V was clipped by 5 bases and J by 5 bases, with 12 bases between them. The CDR3 loop reads CASSQRTQETQYF. The CDR3 DNA sequence: TGTGCCAGCAGTCAACGGACTCAGGAGACCCAGTACTTC.

This clone is a singleton in its sample. The chain recombines TRBV7-2 with TRBJ2-7, with no clear D. V shed 6 bases and J shed 2 bases, with 8 bases lying between them. This CDR3 spans 12 amino acids. From germline, CDR1 is SGHTA and CDR2 FQGNSA. The CDR3 nucleotides are TGTGCCAGCAGTGAGCCTCCCTACGAGCAGTACTTC. It specifies CASSEPPYEQYF.

This sequence joins TRBV19 and TRBJ1-4; 8 bases agree with TRBD1. The CDR3 consists of 14 residues. The J segment lost 7 bases and the V segment lost 5 bases, leaving 6 bases of the junction unmatched. Germline CDR1 LNHDA, CDR2 SQIVND (reference sequence). CDR3 nucleotides: TGTGCCAGTAGTGCCGGGACAGGACTTGAAAAACTGTTTTTT. As protein: CASSAGTGLEKLFF.

V usage is TRBV7-9 and J usage is TRBJ1-1, with no clear D. The CDR3 covers 12 residues. Germline CDR1 is SEHNR and CDR2 is FQNEAQ (reference sequence). V was trimmed by 4 bases and J by 6 bases, leaving 9 bases between them. The CDR3: CASSWAGAEAFF. The CDR3 DNA reads TGTGCCAGCAGCTGGGCTGGGGCTGAAGCTTTCTTT.

To note about this clone: Other DNA sequences in the sample encode the same CDR3. The chain combines TRBV27 with TRBJ2-7; D is perhaps TRBD1 (5 bases). The CDR3 has 11 amino acids. V was cut by 3 bases and J by 6 bases, with 6 bases left in between. Germline V gene data show CDR1 as MNHEY and CDR2 as SMNVEV (reference sequence). The CDR3 coding sequence is TGTGCCAGCAGTTTTAGGGGCGAGCAGTACTTC. Its protein is CASSFRGEQYF.

J is TRBJ1-5 and V is TRBV19; 11 bases line up with TRBD1. The CDR3 sequence is 16 residues long. V lost 4 bases and J lost 8; bases outside the gene matches: 10. From germline, CDR1 is LNHDA and CDR2 SQIVND (reference sequence). The CDR3 sequence: CASSTRDRGFSEPQHF. CDR3 nucleotides: TGTGCCAGTAGTACTCGGGACAGGGGGTTTAGTGAGCCCCAGCATTTT.

V and J are TRBV6-5 and TRBJ1-1; the match to TRBD1 covers 8 bases. The CDR3 has 13 amino acids. Germline V CDR1 and CDR2: MNHEY, SVGAGI. V gave up 6 bases and J gave up 3 bases; unmatched junction bases: 3. The CDR3 DNA reads TGTGCCAGCAGGATACAGGGGGACACTGAAGCTTTCTTT. Amino acid sequence: CASRIQGDTEAFF.

This sequence joins TRBV2 and TRBJ2-4; D unresolved. The CDR3 is 14 residues long. V was shortened by 1 base and J by 3 bases, with 7 bases between the two germline ends. Germline CDR1 reads SNHLY; CDR2 reads FYNNEI. The chain's CDR3 is CASSEEVHKNIQYF. The CDR3 nucleotides read TGTGCCAGCAGTGAAGAGGTACACAAAAACATTCAGTACTTC.

There are a few counts of this clone. The V call is TRBV29-1, the J call TRBJ2-2; D not certain. V was shortened by 2 bases and J by 2 bases, with 9 bases between the two germline ends. CDR1 and CDR2 (germline): SQVTM, ANQGSEA. The CDR3 runs to 14 residues. CDR3 DNA sequence: TGCAGCGTTGAAAGCCAGGCTAACACCGGGGAGCTGTTTTTT. Translating it yields CSVESQANTGELFF.

In this sample, this clone turned up once. This sequence joins TRBV19 and TRBJ2-7, with D tentatively TRBD1 (6 bases). The germline CDR1 and CDR2 sequences are LNHDA and SQIVND (reference sequence). This CDR3 has 12 residues. Trimming removed 9 bases from V and 5 bases from J, with 14 bases in between. This CDR3 is CASGTIPHEQYF. As DNA, the CDR3 is TGTGCCAGCGGGACAATCCCCCACGAGCAGTACTTC.

The J gene is TRBJ1-5, the V gene TRBV27; D is unclear. This CDR3 contains 16 residues. The germline V gene encodes CDR1 MNHEY and CDR2 SMNVEV (reference sequence). Trimming took off 0 bases at V and 7 bases at J, with 16 bases between the two ends. In DNA form, the CDR3 reads TGTGCCAGCAGTTTATCCCCGGACGCCTTAAAGCAGCCCCAGCATTTT. Amino acids: CASSLSPDALKQPQHF.

This sequence joins TRBV9 and TRBJ2-7; the D is unclear. From germline, CDR1 is SGDLS and CDR2 YYNGEE. The CDR3 loop spans 15 amino acids. Trimming shortened V by 0 bases and J by 6 bases, and 16 bases separated the two germline ends. CDR3 sequence reads: CASSVGGSHKVEQYF. CDR3 nucleotide sequence: TGTGCCAGCAGCGTAGGAGGCTCTCACAAAGTCGAGCAGTACTTC.

The CDR3 nucleotides read TGTGCCAGCAGTGGGGGGGGAGGAAGTCAGCCCCAGCATTTT. Encoded protein: CASSGGGGSQPQHF. The chain joins TRBV2 to TRBJ1-5, with D possibly TRBD1 on 5 matching bases. Germline V gene lookup returns CDR1 SNHLY and CDR2 FYNNEI. Trimming shortened V by 4 bases and J by 6 bases, and 13 bases separated the two germline ends. CDR3 size: 14 residues.

V and J are TRBV2 and TRBJ2-5; D is tentatively TRBD1 or TRBD2 (5 bases each). The ends were cut back, 7 bases at V and 1 base at J, with 13 bases in the middle. The CDR3 loop spans 14 amino acids. Germline CDR1 and CDR2: SNHLY and FYNNEI. The CDR3 spells CASTARGTQETQYF. The CDR3 DNA follows: TGTGCCAGCACCGCGAGGGGCACCCAAGAGACCCAGTACTTC.

J is TRBJ2-7 and V is TRBV5-4; 7 bases map to TRBD1. Germline V gene data show CDR1 as SGHNT and CDR2 as YYREEE (reference sequence). The CDR3 runs 15 residues. Unmatched junction bases numbered 3, after V lost 0 bases and J lost 0 bases. CDR3 region: CASSLVGDSSYEQYF. The DNA for the CDR3 is TGTGCCAGCAGCTTGGTCGGGGACAGCTCCTACGAGCAGTACTTC.

This clone was detected only a few times. The CDR3 DNA sequence: TGTGCCAGCAGTGAAGGCCTGGGGCAGATCTATGGCTACACCTTC. Its protein product is CASSEGLGQIYGYTF. The chain recombines TRBV2 with TRBJ1-2; perhaps TRBD1 as D (5 bases). CDR1 and CDR2 (germline): SNHLY, FYNNEI. This CDR3 has 15 residues. The V gene lost 1 base and the J gene lost 4 bases, with 13 bases spanning the gap.

The chain joins TRBV19 to TRBJ2-2, with a possible D match to TRBD2 (7 bases). The V gene's germline CDR1 is LNHDA and CDR2 SQIVND (reference sequence). The CDR3 runs to 18 residues. V was shortened by 3 bases and J by 5 bases, with 22 bases between the two germline ends. The CDR3 DNA sequence: TGTGCCAGTAGTATTAGGGGGGGCGCGGGACGACGGACCGGGGAGCTGTTTTTT. The encoded protein is CASSIRGGAGRRTGELFF.

This clone was observed once. Here the CDR3 reads CASRGIGNEQFF. CDR3 coding DNA: TGTGCCAGCAGGGGAATAGGCAATGAGCAGTTCTTC. The chain couples TRBV2 to TRBJ2-1; D remains unclear. Trimming took 6 bases from V and 6 from J, leaving 9 bases between them. The length of the CDR3 is 12 residues. Germline CDR1 is SNHLY and CDR2 is FYNNEI.

The rearrangement uses TRBV27 and TRBJ1-5; D may be TRBD1 (5 bases). The germline V gene encodes CDR1 MNHEY and CDR2 SMNVEV (reference sequence). V lost 0 bases and J lost 5, with 14 bases in between. The CDR3 totals 16 residues. CDR3: CASSLSSGDAYQPQHF. The DNA of the CDR3 is TGTGCCAGCAGTTTATCCTCGGGGGACGCATATCAGCCCCAGCATTTT.

This chain connects TRBV28 to TRBJ2-7; either TRBD1 or TRBD2 may fit D (7 bases each). In germline, CDR1 is MDHEN, CDR2 SYDVKM. This CDR3 spans 13 amino acids. The ends were cut back, 5 bases at V and 9 bases at J, with 17 bases in the middle. CDR3 amino acids: CASSREGAGGQYF. CDR3 sequence (DNA): TGTGCCAGCAGTAGGGAGGGGGCCGGGGGGCAGTACTTC.

This clone was detected once. The chain joins TRBV19 to TRBJ2-1, with TRBD2 matching over 15 bases. The CDR3 is made up of 16 amino acids. V shed 5 bases, J shed 6 bases, and the junction held 5 bases outside the gene matches. Germline V gives CDR1 LNHDA, CDR2 SQIVND (reference sequence). The CDR3 coding sequence is TGTGCCAGTAGTTCCCGGACTAGCGGGAGGGCCAATGAGCAGTTCTTC. The encoded protein is CASSSRTSGRANEQFF.

The gene calls are TRBV6-6 and TRBJ1-4, with D possibly matching TRBD1 (6 bases). The CDR3 loop spans 15 amino acids. Germline V lookup: CDR1 MNHNY, CDR2 SVGAGI (reference sequence). Trimming took 5 bases from V and 3 from J, leaving 13 bases between them. The CDR3 is CASSPPGGPNEKLFF. The CDR3 nucleotides read TGTGCCAGCAGTCCCCCCGGGGGCCCTAATGAAAAACTGTTTTTT.

The J gene is TRBJ1-5, the V gene TRBV9; no clear D gene. The CDR3 runs to 13 residues. The germline gives CDR1 SGDLS, CDR2 YYNGEE. Trimming stripped 0 bases from V and 5 bases from J, with 6 bases between. DNA of the CDR3: TGTGCCAGCAGCGTAGATTCTTATCAGCCCCAGCATTTT. It is translated as CASSVDSYQPQHF.

The V call is TRBV5-4, the J call TRBJ2-3; 7 bases agree with TRBD1. The length of the CDR3 is 16 residues. The V segment lost 2 bases and the J segment 6 bases; nucleotides outside the gene matches: 12. From germline, CDR1 is SGHNT and CDR2 YYREEE (reference sequence). This CDR3 is CASSFTHRGVQDTQYF. Here the CDR3 DNA reads TGTGCCAGCAGCTTCACCCACAGGGGAGTGCAGGATACGCAGTATTTT.

This chain uses TRBV4-3 with TRBJ2-7, with D possibly TRBD1 on 5 matching bases. Germline V lookup: CDR1 LGHNA, CDR2 YSLEER. CDR3 length: 15 amino acids. Trimming left V 0 bases short and J 0 bases short, with 9 bases between. CDR3 protein: CASSQERQPSYEQYF. The CDR3 nucleotides are TGCGCCAGCAGCCAAGAGCGACAGCCCTCCTACGAGCAGTACTTC.